The clone carrying this TCR beta chain has a handful of counts. Trimming left V 4 bases short and J 8 bases short, with 20 bases between. Germline assignment: CDR1 MGHRA and CDR2 YSYEKL. This CDR3 is 16 amino acids long. MiXCR was run by TCRdb on the RT-PCR reads, yielding one entry per CDR3 protein. The top ten clones hold roughly 3.9% of a sample with about 700,000 distinct CDR3 sequences, more than 13% of them seen once. The sample comprised memory CD4+ T cells from blood. The source of this sequence is a female donor in good health, serving as a healthy control. The chain employs TRBV4-1 and TRBJ1-4; TRBD1 is a possible D gene (5 bases). The CDR3 nucleotides are TGCGCCAGCAGCCCTGGGGCCCGGGTCGGAGACGAAAAACTGTTTTTT. Its translation is CASSPGARVGDEKLFF.